This is a list of T cell receptor beta chains from one sample in a study of read filtering for tumor transcriptome and immune sequencing. TCRdb fed the reads into MiXCR, producing one record per CDR3 protein. This table holds roughly 130,000 distinct CDR3 sequences, about an eighth found once. Source material: a population of CD138-negative cells sorted from bone marrow. The receptors stem from a donor at least 40 years old with multiple myeloma. Both conserved end residues are trimmed from each CDR3.

cdr3_aa	cdr3_length	v_call	j_call
ASSRRTGGAGDTQY	14	TRBV19	TRBJ2-3
ASSVSAGTTTGELF	14	TRBV10-1	TRBJ2-2
ASSPPTGGREYEQY	14	TRBV4-1	TRBJ2-7
ASSQRSQAF	9	TRBV4-2	TRBJ1-1
ASSELTRDTEAF	12	TRBV25-1	TRBJ1-1
ASSLAGTSDSSYNEQF	16	TRBV11-3	TRBJ2-1
ASSLGGANQPQH	12	TRBV5-1	TRBJ1-5
AWSALGRGGNQPQH	14	TRBV30	TRBJ1-5
ASSLLFQETQY	11	TRBV18	TRBJ2-5
ATSPGRSRGSGEKLF	15	TRBV15	TRBJ1-4
ASGGQGTSCEQY	12	TRBV6-6	TRBJ2-7
ASSLDGNCEQY	11	TRBV5-8	TRBJ2-7
ASSPTGTAYEQY	12	TRBV3-1	TRBJ2-7
ASNVGPDSYEQY	12	TRBV19	TRBJ2-7
ASSFGLAGDSGDTQY	15	TRBV5-1	TRBJ2-3
ASSMITGGGVYGYT	14	TRBV19	TRBJ1-2
ASSYNRDSIQY	11	TRBV6-2/TRBV6-3	TRBJ2-4
AWSDPGSPYNEQF	13	TRBV30	TRBJ2-1
ASRPDWDYNTEAF	13	TRBV28	TRBJ1-1
SATRGAGNEQF	11	TRBV20-1	TRBJ2-1
ASSPLDGASGGAGRETQY	18	TRBV4-1	TRBJ2-5
ASKDRDNSPLH	11	TRBV6-5	TRBJ1-6
SARGRGGDTQY	11	TRBV20-1	TRBJ2-3
ASSHPPVGAKETQY	14	TRBV6-6	TRBJ2-5
ASSQDSGVRSPLH	13	TRBV3-1	TRBJ1-6
ATSRGSGVLYNGQF	14	TRBV15	TRBJ2-1
ASSNRAPGANVPT	13	TRBV18	TRBJ2-6
ASNREWTQY	9	TRBV2	TRBJ2-3
ARLPDRVNTGELF	13	TRBV9	TRBJ2-2
ASSLGQNSGIKETQY	15	TRBV7-9	TRBJ2-5
ASSMRRSSYNEQF	13	TRBV19	TRBJ2-1
ASSERRSEAF	10	TRBV25-1	TRBJ1-1
SADPGQGTGELF	12	TRBV20-1	TRBJ2-2
ARQELKRYNEQF	12	TRBV2	TRBJ2-1
ASSPGGTLLNEQF	13	TRBV5-1	TRBJ2-1
AKEAGGGYEQY	11	TRBV10-3	TRBJ2-7
ASSLGLAGQGEGAF	14	TRBV7-2	TRBJ1-1
ASRPDGKRKNTGEPF	15	TRBV19	TRBJ2-2
ASRGLRGSSYEQY	13	TRBV19	TRBJ2-7
SVTNTGELF	9	TRBV29-1	TRBJ2-2
SVEVQGYEQY	10	TRBV29-1	TRBJ2-7
SATSQGVSNEQF	12	TRBV29-1	TRBJ2-1
ASPPPITGANYGYT	14	TRBV2	TRBJ1-2
ASSERRVVVADTQY	14	TRBV2	TRBJ2-3
ASSAPLYGGSTGELF	15	TRBV11-2	TRBJ2-2
ASSLLPGLASLRQY	14	TRBV5-1	TRBJ2-3
ASSPPQQGLLNEQF	14	TRBV18	TRBJ2-1
ASSVEGSQTGELF	13	TRBV9	TRBJ2-2
ASSPSVRLNTEAF	13	TRBV18	TRBJ1-1
SALGLRGAYNEQF	13	TRBV20-1	TRBJ2-1